Each of the 7 T cell receptor beta chains below was sequenced from the same sample in a study of shared clonotypes between healthy human individuals (dated by TCRdb to the early 2020s). Library creation used the immunoSEQ multiplex PCR assay. The source is immuneACCESS, and TCRdb retained only in-frame sequences with V and J called. Part of the clones is not carried over; for the studies checked, unresolved V genes explain less than half of this, and the remainder is unexplained. The sample yields nearly 750,000 clones; over 60% were counted once. The top ten constitute about 1.8% of the sample. The sequenced material came from memory CD4+ T cells sorted from blood. This specimen's cell subset or site label, per the study, means: CD45RA-negative fraction. The receptors derive from a woman aged 25-40 years in good health.

The chain joins TRBV27 to TRBJ2-7; possibly TRBD2 for D (5 bases). The V end was cut by 8 bases, the J end by 7 bases, with 21 bases between. The length of the CDR3 is 14 residues. Germline V lookup: CDR1 MNHEY, CDR2 SMNVEV (reference sequence). The CDR3 DNA follows: TGTGCCAGCTCACCGGGATTGTTAATTATGGAGCAGTACTTC. As protein: CASSPGLLIMEQYF.

The chain couples TRBV30 to TRBJ2-7; D not resolved. V was clipped by 4 bases and J by 3 bases, with 13 bases between them. The CDR3 consists of 13 residues. Germline V CDR1 and CDR2: GTSNPN, SVGIG (reference sequence). This CDR3 is CAWKSGRFYEQYF. The CDR3 DNA is TGTGCCTGGAAATCTGGCAGATTCTACGAGCAGTACTTC.

The chain is built from TRBV7-9 and TRBJ2-3; D gene ambiguous. Between the trimmed V and J ends, which lost 4 bases and 6 bases, there was a span of 14 bases. CDR3 size: 14 residues. The germline CDR1 and CDR2 sequences are SEHNR and FQNEAQ (reference sequence). As DNA, the CDR3 is TGTGCCAGCAGCTCGGGTTGGTCCACGGATACGCAGTATTTT. This codes for CASSSGWSTDTQYF. The variable domain in full, with the rest retrieved from reference TRBV7-9 and TRBJ2-3, is DTGVSQNPRHKITKRGQNVTFRCDPISEHNRLYWYRQTLGQGPEFLTYFQNEAQLEKSRLLSDRFSAERPKGSFSTLEIQRTEQGDSAMYLCASSSGWSTDTQYFGPGTRLTVL.

The chain recombines TRBV10-2 with TRBJ2-5; 12 bases line up with TRBD1. V shed 10 bases and J 4 bases; nucleotides not matched to a gene: 7. The germline V gene has CDR1 WSHSY and CDR2 SAAADI. The CDR3 covers 14 residues. The CDR3 nucleotides are TGCGCCACCTCTCGGGACAGGGGGCCAGAGACCCAGTACTTC. This sequence encodes CATSRDRGPETQYF.

CDR3 DNA: TGCGCCAGCACCCAGAAGGGGAACACTGAAGCTTTCTTT. Its protein is CASTQKGNTEAFF. The chain couples TRBV10-2 to TRBJ1-1; no firm D call. V was clipped by 7 bases and J by 1 base, with 10 bases between them. The germline CDR1 and CDR2 sequences are WSHSY and SAAADI. This CDR3 region has 13 residues.

This chain connects TRBV30 to TRBJ1-1; the D is unclear. Germline V lookup: CDR1 GTSNPN, CDR2 SVGIG (reference sequence). V shed 4 bases and J shed 0 bases, with 21 bases lying between them. This CDR3 has 17 amino acids. DNA for the CDR3: TGTGCCTGGAAGTGGGTCGAAATACGAGGAATGAACACTGAAGCTTTCTTT. This sequence encodes CAWKWVEIRGMNTEAFF.

The chain employs TRBV10-3 and TRBJ1-4; D might be TRBD1 (5 bases). V was trimmed by 8 bases and J by 2 bases, leaving 12 bases between them. The CDR3 sequence is 14 residues long. Germline CDR1 and CDR2: ENHRY and SYGVKD. The CDR3 is CAIGGGVTNEKLFF. The CDR3 bases are TGTGCCATCGGGGGAGGAGTTACTAATGAAAAACTGTTTTTT.